This T cell receptor beta chain derives from a study of T cells in Graves' hyperthyroidism and ophthalmopathy. TCR beta CDR3 region amplification was performed from RNA transcripts. TCR CDR3 underwent first-round RT-PCR with the HTBI primer set. MiXCR, run by TCRdb on the multiplex PCR reads, gives a single entry per CDR3 protein. This sample has a few hundred thousand distinct CDR3 sequences, with over 13% found just once. The CDR3 is 14 amino acids. The germline CDR1 and CDR2 sequences are MDHEN and SYDVKM. V was cut by 4 bases and J by 12 bases, with 19 bases left in between. This clonotype has a count of ten or more.

Material: blood. This receptor was obtained from a young woman with Graves' hyperthyroidism. This chain uses TRBV28 with TRBJ2-1, with no clear D. CDR3 residues: CASSSHTDEVRQFF. In DNA form, the CDR3 reads TGTGCCAGCAGTTCCCACACGGACGAGGTTAGGCAGTTCTTC.